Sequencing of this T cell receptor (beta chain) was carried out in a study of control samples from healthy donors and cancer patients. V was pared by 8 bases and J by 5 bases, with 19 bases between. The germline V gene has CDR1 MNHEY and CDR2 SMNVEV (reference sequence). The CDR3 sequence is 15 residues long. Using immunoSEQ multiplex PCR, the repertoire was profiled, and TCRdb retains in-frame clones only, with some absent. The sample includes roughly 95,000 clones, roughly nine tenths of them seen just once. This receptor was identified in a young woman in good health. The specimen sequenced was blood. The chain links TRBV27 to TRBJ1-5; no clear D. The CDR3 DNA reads TGTGCCAGCCGGCTTGGAGGCTTGCGCGATCAGCCCCAGCATTTT. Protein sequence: CASRLGGLRDQPQHF.